Following are 30 T cell receptor beta chains from one sample sequenced in a study of shared clonotypes between healthy human individuals. The assay was immunoSEQ multiplex PCR, and TCRdb's table has in-frame clones only and misses some. The profile covers about 680,000 clones, with approximately 73% appearing a single time and around 1.8% taken by the ten largest. The source material was memory CD4+ T cells sorted from blood. Subset denoted: CD45RA-negative fraction. The source of these receptors is a woman in her twenties or thirties in good health.

There are a few counts of this clone. The chain uses TRBV10-3 and TRBJ2-1, with D unresolved. CDR3 size: 11 residues. Germline CDR1 and CDR2: ENHRY and SYGVKD. The V end lost 8 bases, the J end lost 7 bases, and 9 bases lay between the germline ends. The CDR3 DNA reads TGTGCCATCGGCCTAAGGAATGAGCAGTTCTTC. It yields the protein CAIGLRNEQFF.

This clone has only a few counts. This CDR3 is also generated by other DNA sequences in the sample. The chain uses TRBV19 and TRBJ2-3; D is perhaps TRBD1 (6 bases). CDR1 is LNHDA, CDR2 SQIVND, per germline (reference sequence). There are 14 residues in the CDR3. V lost 6 bases and J 0 bases, leaving 10 bases between the germline ends. The CDR3 DNA is TGTGCCAGTAGACCCACAGGGAGCACAGATACGCAGTATTTT. Its translation: CASRPTGSTDTQYF.

The V and J genes are TRBV28 and TRBJ1-5; 7 bases are shared with TRBD1. The germline CDR1 and CDR2 sequences are MDHEN and SYDVKM. The length of the CDR3 is 14 residues. Unmatched junction bases numbered 9, after V lost 9 bases and J lost 4 bases. This chain's CDR3 is CASAPGQRNQPQHF. The CDR3 nucleotides are TGTGCCAGTGCCCCGGGACAGAGAAATCAGCCCCAGCATTTT.

This clone was picked up a small number of times. The rearrangement links TRBV7-7 to TRBJ2-1; no definite D call. The CDR3 is 13 residues long. Germline assignment: CDR1 SSHAT and CDR2 FNYEAQ (reference sequence). V was shortened by 0 bases and J by 4 bases, with 4 bases between the two germline ends. This chain's CDR3 is CASSLARYNEQFF. DNA of the CDR3: TGTGCCAGCAGCTTAGCTAGGTACAATGAGCAGTTCTTC. Full variable domain (missing parts from reference TRBV7-7 and TRBJ2-1): GAGVSQSPRYKVTKRGQDVTLRCDPISSHATLYWYQQALGQGPEFLTYFNYEAQPDKSGLPSDRFSAERPEGSISTLTIQRTEQRDSAMYRCASSLARYNEQFFGPGTRLTVL.

The chain links TRBV7-2 to TRBJ1-1, with no clear D. The length of the CDR3 is 14 residues. The germline gives CDR1 SGHTA, CDR2 FQGNSA. The V and J ends lost 5 bases and 3 bases respectively, with 13 bases between them. CDR3 sequence reads: CASSLGVGHTEAFF. CDR3 bases: TGTGCCAGCAGCCTCGGGGTCGGGCACACTGAAGCTTTCTTT. Full variable domain (outside the CDR3, taken from reference TRBV7-2 and TRBJ1-1): GAGVSQSPSNKVTEKGKDVELRCDPISGHTALYWYRQSLGQGLEFLIYFQGNSAPDKSGLPSDRFSAERTGGSVSTLTIQRTQQEDSAVYLCASSLGVGHTEAFFGQGTRLTVV.

The genes are TRBV6-5 and TRBJ1-2; perhaps TRBD1 as D (6 bases). Per the germline V gene, CDR1 is MNHEY and CDR2 is SVGAGI. Between the trimmed V and J ends, which lost 5 bases and 2 bases, there was a span of 12 bases. The CDR3 is 14 residues long. CDR3 DNA: TGTGCCAGCAGTAAGACAGGCGTAAACTATGGCTACACCTTC. Translation gives CASSKTGVNYGYTF.

The rearrangement links TRBV5-1 to TRBJ2-4, with TRBD1 matching over 11 bases. V was pared by 5 bases and J by 6 bases, with 4 bases of the junction left unmatched. The germline V gene encodes CDR1 SGHRS and CDR2 YFSETQ. This CDR3 is 14 amino acids long. This CDR3 reads CASSSGTGGNIQYF. The CDR3 nucleotides are TGCGCCAGCAGTTCCGGGACAGGGGGAAACATTCAGTACTTC. Full variable domain (missing parts from reference TRBV5-1 and TRBJ2-4): KAGVTQTPRYLIKTRGQQVTLSCSPISGHRSVSWYQQTPGQGLQFLFEYFSETQRNKGNFPGRFSGRQFSNSRSEMNVSTLELGDSALYLCASSSGTGGNIQYFGAGTRLSVL.

The rearrangement uses TRBV28 and TRBJ1-4; D unclear. The V gene's germline CDR1 is MDHEN and CDR2 SYDVKM. The CDR3 contains 15 residues. Trimming shortened V by 6 bases and J by 3 bases, and 14 bases separated the two germline ends. CDR3 DNA: TGTGCCAGCAGCACTTCCTGGGAACCTAATGAAAAACTGTTTTTT. Residues: CASSTSWEPNEKLFF.

Comments on this clone: The sample carries other DNA sequences with the same CDR3. The chain joins TRBV5-1 to TRBJ2-3, with D maybe TRBD1 (7 bases). Germline V gene sequence: CDR1 SGHRS, CDR2 YFSETQ. The CDR3 loop spans 14 amino acids. V was shortened by 5 bases and J by 2 bases, with 12 bases between the two germline ends. The CDR3 DNA sequence: TGCGCCAGCAGTACAGGGGACTCCACAGATACGCAGTATTTT. Protein product: CASSTGDSTDTQYF.

The chain employs TRBV28 and TRBJ2-7; perhaps TRBD2 as D (5 bases). CDR1 and CDR2 (germline): MDHEN, SYDVKM. The V end lost 11 bases, the J end lost 6 bases, and 17 bases lay between the germline ends. The CDR3 runs to 12 residues. CDR3 sequence: CASLGVQREQYF. The DNA for the CDR3 is TGTGCCTCCCTCGGGGTACAACGCGAGCAGTACTTC.

The chain uses TRBV28 and TRBJ2-5, with TRBD2 identical over 9 bases. Germline assignment: CDR1 MDHEN and CDR2 SYDVKM. With 8 bases clipped from V and 5 bases from J, the junction kept 12 bases outside the gene matches. This CDR3 is 15 amino acids long. The CDR3 nucleotides read TGTGCCAGCCTTCATGGCGGGAGGGCCGATGAGACCCAGTACTTC. It codes for CASLHGGRADETQYF.

CDR3 residues: CASSLSTRTSGTDTQYF. The CDR3 DNA reads TGTGCCAGCAGTTTATCTACCCGGACTAGCGGCACAGATACGCAGTATTTT. The chain uses TRBV27 and TRBJ2-3; 9 bases fit TRBD2. Trimming removed 0 bases from V and 1 base from J; junction bases left unmatched: 5. The CDR3 is 17 residues long. CDR1 and CDR2 from the germline V gene are MNHEY and SMNVEV (reference sequence).

V gene TRBV9 combines with J gene TRBJ2-5, with D perhaps TRBD2 (5 bases). V was pared by 3 bases and J by 7 bases, with 13 bases between. Germline assignment: CDR1 SGDLS and CDR2 YYNGEE. The CDR3 runs to 13 residues. The CDR3 region has the DNA TGTGCCAGCAGCGAAGGACTGGTGGTGACCCAGTACTTC. It encodes CASSEGLVVTQYF.

This sequence joins TRBV18 and TRBJ2-3; D might be TRBD2 (6 bases). This CDR3 region has 13 residues. The V and J ends lost 0 bases and 6 bases respectively, with 7 bases between them. Germline CDR1 and CDR2: KGHSH and LQKENI. This CDR3 reads CASSPPEGDTQYF. The CDR3, as DNA: TGTGCCAGCTCACCACCGGAGGGCGATACGCAGTATTTT.

This rearrangement joins TRBV6-5 to TRBJ2-1; D gene ambiguous. CDR1 and CDR2 (germline): MNHEY, SVGAGI. CDR3 length: 10 amino acids. Trimming stripped 8 bases from V and 9 bases from J, with 8 bases between. For the CDR3, the DNA is TGTGCCAGCCGGCGGAGTGAGCAGTTCTTC. Translating gives CASRRSEQFF.

The chain is built from TRBV25-1 and TRBJ2-3, with a tentative D call TRBD2 (6 bases). V lost 2 bases to trimming and J lost 10 bases, with 22 bases between them. The CDR3 is 16 amino acids. CDR1 and CDR2 from the germline V gene are MGHDK and SYGVNS. The CDR3 reads CASSEPPGDPPGAQYF. The CDR3 region has the DNA TGTGCCAGCAGTGAACCCCCGGGGGACCCTCCTGGGGCGCAGTATTTT.

The J gene is TRBJ2-7, the V gene TRBV28, with 10 bases aligning to TRBD2. Trimming removed 5 bases from V and 4 bases from J; junction bases left unmatched: 8. This CDR3 contains 15 residues. CDR1 is MDHEN and CDR2 is SYDVKM in the germline V gene. The CDR3 DNA reads as TGTGCCAGCAGTGCGGAAGCGGGAGGGCCTTACGAGCAGTACTTC. Translated: CASSAEAGGPYEQYF.

This clone was observed a single time. The chain carries TRBV7-9 and TRBJ2-1; D is unclear. This CDR3 region has 14 residues. CDR1 is SEHNR, CDR2 FQNEAQ, per germline (reference sequence). Trimming took 5 bases from V and 7 from J, leaving 15 bases between them. The CDR3: CASSPQPVGNEQFF. DNA of the CDR3: TGTGCCAGCAGCCCTCAGCCAGTAGGGAATGAGCAGTTCTTC. The variable domain in full, with the rest retrieved from reference TRBV7-9 and TRBJ2-1, is DTGVSQNPRHKITKRGQNVTFRCDPISEHNRLYWYRQTLGQGPEFLTYFQNEAQLEKSRLLSDRFSAERPKGSFSTLEIQRTEQGDSAMYLCASSPQPVGNEQFFGPGTRLTVL.

CDR3 in DNA: TGCGCCAGCAGCCCCAGGCAGGGTCAAGAGACCCAGTACTTC. Translation gives CASSPRQGQETQYF. The V and J genes are TRBV4-1 and TRBJ2-5, with a possible D match to TRBD1 (5 bases). V gave up 4 bases and J gave up 2 bases, with 11 bases separating them. The CDR3 has 14 amino acids. The V gene's germline CDR1 is MGHRA and CDR2 YSYEKL.

This chain links TRBV10-2 with TRBJ2-5; D may be TRBD2 (6 bases). From germline, CDR1 is WSHSY and CDR2 SAAADI. CDR3 length equals 13 residues. V lost 6 bases to trimming and J lost 3 bases, with 11 bases between them. The CDR3 nucleotides read TGCGCCAGCAGCAGACCGGGGGAAGAGACCCAGTACTTC. It translates to CASSRPGEETQYF.

This clone appeared a single time. The chain recombines TRBV2 with TRBJ2-3, with D perhaps TRBD1 (7 bases). With 4 bases removed from V and 6 bases from J, the gap between germline ends came to 17 bases. Germline V gene data show CDR1 as SNHLY and CDR2 as FYNNEI. This CDR3 comprises 15 residues. The CDR3 reads CASSGMSPGGDTQYF. In DNA, the CDR3 is TGTGCCAGCAGTGGCATGTCCCCAGGGGGGGATACGCAGTATTTT.

This clone was recorded only once. This chain links TRBV10-3 with TRBJ2-7, with D perhaps assigned TRBD1 or TRBD2 (6 bases each). The CDR3 runs to 15 residues. Trimming took off 3 bases at V and 0 bases at J, with 12 bases between the two ends. Per the germline V gene, CDR1 is ENHRY and CDR2 is SYGVKD. The CDR3 region has the DNA TGTGCCATCAGTGAATTGGGGGGCTCCTCCTACGAGCAGTACTTC. Translated, it gives CAISELGGSSYEQYF.

This clone was seen only a few times. This CDR3 is CASSGSWGIDTEAFF. For the CDR3, the DNA is TGTGCCAGCTCGGGATCCTGGGGGATCGACACTGAAGCTTTCTTT. The rearrangement uses TRBV6-1 and TRBJ1-1; the D gene is possibly TRBD1 (5 bases). There are 15 residues in the CDR3. Germline assignment: CDR1 MNHNS and CDR2 SASEGT. Trimming left V 8 bases short and J 3 bases short, with 19 bases between.

The rearrangement uses TRBV7-2 and TRBJ2-7; D uncertain. The V gene lost 4 bases and the J gene lost 1 base, with 11 bases spanning the gap. The CDR3 loop spans 14 amino acids. From germline, CDR1 is SGHTA and CDR2 FQGNSA. The CDR3, as DNA: TGTGCCAGCAGCTCTCCCCGACTTTCCTACGAGCAGTACTTC. Amino acid sequence: CASSSPRLSYEQYF.

The chain has TRBV28 and TRBJ1-1; 7 bases line up with TRBD1. J lost 6 bases, V lost 2 bases, and 12 bases had no gene match. Per the germline V gene, CDR1 is MDHEN and CDR2 is SYDVKM. The CDR3 loop spans 16 amino acids. CDR3 sequence reads: CASSLGAGGGVPEAFF. The CDR3 DNA reads as TGTGCCAGCAGTTTAGGGGCAGGGGGTGGGGTACCTGAAGCTTTCTTT. Drawing the rest from reference TRBV28 and TRBJ1-1, the complete variable domain is DVKVTQSSRYLVKRTGEKVFLECVQDMDHENMFWYRQDPGLGLRLIYFSYDVKMKEKGDIPEGYSVSREKKERFSLILESASTNQTSMYLCASSLGAGGGVPEAFFGQGTRLTVV.

V and J are TRBV25-1 and TRBJ1-1, with TRBD1 identical over 10 bases. V trimming: 3 bases; J trimming: 4 bases; junction bases outside the gene matches: 5. CDR3 length: 15 amino acids. Germline CDR1 is MGHDK and CDR2 is SYGVNS. The CDR3 region is CASSDPRQGATEAFF. The CDR3 DNA is TGTGCCAGCAGTGACCCTCGACAGGGGGCCACTGAAGCTTTCTTT. The full variable domain, completed using reference TRBV25-1 and TRBJ1-1, is EADIYQTPRYLVIGTGKKITLECSQTMGHDKMYWYQQDPGMELHLIHYSYGVNSTEKGDLSSESTVSRIRTEHFPLTLESARPSHTSQYLCASSDPRQGATEAFFGQGTRLTVV.

The chain has TRBV28 and TRBJ2-1; 8 bases agree with TRBD2. The CDR3 is 14 residues long. V lost 3 bases to trimming and J lost 2 bases; unmatched junction nucleotides: 0. Germline CDR1 reads MDHEN; CDR2 reads SYDVKM. Written as DNA, the CDR3 is TGTGCCAGCAGTTTGGGACTAGCCTACAATGAGCAGTTCTTC. This encodes CASSLGLAYNEQFF.

This chain connects TRBV5-4 to TRBJ2-5; 11 bases are a match to TRBD2. The length of the CDR3 is 16 residues. CDR1 is SGHNT, CDR2 YYREEE, per germline (reference sequence). The trim removed 2 bases at V and 1 base at J, leaving 4 bases unmatched. The CDR3 protein is CASSLGLAGSQETQYF. In nucleotides, the CDR3 is TGTGCCAGCAGCTTAGGACTAGCGGGTTCCCAAGAGACCCAGTACTTC. Full variable domain (remainder filled in from reference TRBV5-4 and TRBJ2-5): ETGVTQSPTHLIKTRGQQVTLRCSSQSGHNTVSWYQQALGQGPQFIFQYYREEENGRGNFPPRFSGLQFPNYSSELNVNALELDDSALYLCASSLGLAGSQETQYFGPGTRLLVL.

Many counts were recorded for this clone. The chain joins TRBV5-1 to TRBJ2-3; TRBD2 matches 8 bases. CDR1 is SGHRS and CDR2 is YFSETQ in the germline V gene. The CDR3 length is 22 residues. V was clipped by 3 bases and J by 1 base; unmatched bases: 25. The CDR3 here is CASSSQAFTSGGWLKGTDTQYF. The CDR3 DNA is TGCGCCAGCAGCTCCCAAGCTTTCACTAGCGGAGGATGGTTAAAGGGCACAGATACGCAGTATTTT.

The chain recombines TRBV7-2 with TRBJ2-1; D gene unclear. Germline V gives CDR1 SGHTA, CDR2 FQGNSA. Trimming took off 5 bases at V and 10 bases at J, with 12 bases between the two ends. The CDR3 spans 12 residues. The CDR3 protein is CASSMLVGEQFF. In DNA form, the CDR3 reads TGTGCCAGCAGCATGTTAGTGGGAGAGCAGTTCTTC.